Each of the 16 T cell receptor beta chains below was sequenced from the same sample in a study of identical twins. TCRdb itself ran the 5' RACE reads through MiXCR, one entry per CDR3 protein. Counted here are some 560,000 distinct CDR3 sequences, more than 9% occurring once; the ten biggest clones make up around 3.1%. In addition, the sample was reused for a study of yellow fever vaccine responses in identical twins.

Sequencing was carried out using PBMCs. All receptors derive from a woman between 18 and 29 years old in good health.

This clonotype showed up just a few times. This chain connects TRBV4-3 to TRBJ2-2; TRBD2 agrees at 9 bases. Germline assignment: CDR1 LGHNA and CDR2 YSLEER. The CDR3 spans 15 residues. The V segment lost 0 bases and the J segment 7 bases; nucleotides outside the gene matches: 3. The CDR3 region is CASSQDRLADGELFF. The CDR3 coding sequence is TGCGCCAGCAGCCAAGATAGACTAGCGGACGGGGAGCTGTTTTTT.

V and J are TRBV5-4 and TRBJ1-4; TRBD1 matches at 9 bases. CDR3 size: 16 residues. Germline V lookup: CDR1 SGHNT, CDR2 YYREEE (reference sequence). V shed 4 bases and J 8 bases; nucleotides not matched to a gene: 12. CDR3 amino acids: CASSPTPTGGREKLFF. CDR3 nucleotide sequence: TGTGCCAGCAGCCCGACCCCGACAGGGGGGAGAGAAAAACTGTTTTTT. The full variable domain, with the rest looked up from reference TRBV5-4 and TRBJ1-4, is ETGVTQSPTHLIKTRGQQVTLRCSSQSGHNTVSWYQQALGQGPQFIFQYYREEENGRGNFPPRFSGLQFPNYSSELNVNALELDDSALYLCASSPTPTGGREKLFFGSGTQLSVL.

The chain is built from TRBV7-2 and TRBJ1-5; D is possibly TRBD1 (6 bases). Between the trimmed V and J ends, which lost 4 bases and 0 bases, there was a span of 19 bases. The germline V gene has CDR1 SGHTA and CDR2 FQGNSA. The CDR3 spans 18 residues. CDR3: CASSSNARQDYSNQPQHF. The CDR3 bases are TGTGCCAGCAGCTCTAACGCTCGACAGGACTATAGCAATCAGCCCCAGCATTTT.

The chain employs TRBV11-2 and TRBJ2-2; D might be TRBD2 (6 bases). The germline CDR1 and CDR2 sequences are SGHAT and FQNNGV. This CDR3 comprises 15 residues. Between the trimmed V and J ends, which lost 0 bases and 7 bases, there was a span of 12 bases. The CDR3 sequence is CASSLDAWGDGELFF. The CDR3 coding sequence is TGTGCCAGCAGCTTAGACGCTTGGGGGGACGGGGAGCTGTTTTTT.

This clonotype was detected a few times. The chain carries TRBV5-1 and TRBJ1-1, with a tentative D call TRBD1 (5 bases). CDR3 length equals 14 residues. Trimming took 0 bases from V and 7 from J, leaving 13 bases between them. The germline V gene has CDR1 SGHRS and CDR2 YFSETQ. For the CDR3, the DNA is TGCGCCAGCAGCTTGGAGGCAGGGTTAGATGAAGCTTTCTTT. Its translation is CASSLEAGLDEAFF.

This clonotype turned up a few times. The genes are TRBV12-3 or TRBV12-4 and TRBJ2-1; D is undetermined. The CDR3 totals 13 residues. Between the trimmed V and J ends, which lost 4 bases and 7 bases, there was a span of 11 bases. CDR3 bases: TGTGCCAGCAGTTCGACACCGCTGAATGAGCAGTTCTTC. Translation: CASSSTPLNEQFF.

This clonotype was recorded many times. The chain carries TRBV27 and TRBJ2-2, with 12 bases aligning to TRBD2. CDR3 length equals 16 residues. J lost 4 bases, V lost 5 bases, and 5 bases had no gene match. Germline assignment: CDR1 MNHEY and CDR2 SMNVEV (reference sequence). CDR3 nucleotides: TGTGCCAGCAGTCCTAGCGGGGGGGCCAGCACCGGGGAGCTGTTTTTT. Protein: CASSPSGGASTGELFF.

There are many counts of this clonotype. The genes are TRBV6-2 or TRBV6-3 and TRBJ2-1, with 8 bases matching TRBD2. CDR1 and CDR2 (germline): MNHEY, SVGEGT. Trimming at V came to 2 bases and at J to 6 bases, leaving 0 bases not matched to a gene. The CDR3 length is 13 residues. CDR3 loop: CASSYLAGNEQFF. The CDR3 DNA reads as TGTGCCAGCAGTTACCTAGCGGGCAATGAGCAGTTCTTC.

The CDR3 reads CASSPGSADNEQFF. The CDR3 bases are TGTGCCAGCAGCCCGGGAAGCGCAGACAATGAGCAGTTCTTC. V and J are TRBV13 and TRBJ2-1; D might be TRBD2 (5 bases). This CDR3 spans 14 amino acids. Per germline, CDR1 PRHDT and CDR2 FYEKMQ (reference sequence). Trimming removed 5 bases from V and 5 bases from J, with 13 bases in between.

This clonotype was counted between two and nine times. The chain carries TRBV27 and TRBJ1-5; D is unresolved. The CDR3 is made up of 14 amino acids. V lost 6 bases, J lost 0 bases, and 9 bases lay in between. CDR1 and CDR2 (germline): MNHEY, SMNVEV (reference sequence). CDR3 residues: CASSKDLSNQPQHF. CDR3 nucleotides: TGTGCCAGCAGCAAGGACCTTAGCAATCAGCCCCAGCATTTT.

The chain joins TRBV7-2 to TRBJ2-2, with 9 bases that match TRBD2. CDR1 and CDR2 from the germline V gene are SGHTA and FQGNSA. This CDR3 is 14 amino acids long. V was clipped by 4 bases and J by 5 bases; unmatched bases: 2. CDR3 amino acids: CASSSGLATGELFF. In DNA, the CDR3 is TGTGCCAGCAGCTCGGGACTAGCAACCGGGGAGCTGTTTTTT.

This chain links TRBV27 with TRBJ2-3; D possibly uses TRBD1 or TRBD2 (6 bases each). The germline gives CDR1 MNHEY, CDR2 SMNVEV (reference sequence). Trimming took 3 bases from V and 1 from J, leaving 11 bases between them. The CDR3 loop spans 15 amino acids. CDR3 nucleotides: TGTGCCAGCAGTTTGGAAAGGGGGGGCACAGATACGCAGTATTTT. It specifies CASSLERGGTDTQYF.

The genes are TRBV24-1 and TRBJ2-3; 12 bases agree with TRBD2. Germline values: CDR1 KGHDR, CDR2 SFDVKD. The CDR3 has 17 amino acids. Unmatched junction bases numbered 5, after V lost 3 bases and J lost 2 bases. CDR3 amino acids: CATSDPWTSGATDTQYF. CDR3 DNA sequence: TGTGCCACCAGTGATCCGTGGACTAGCGGGGCCACAGATACGCAGTATTTT.

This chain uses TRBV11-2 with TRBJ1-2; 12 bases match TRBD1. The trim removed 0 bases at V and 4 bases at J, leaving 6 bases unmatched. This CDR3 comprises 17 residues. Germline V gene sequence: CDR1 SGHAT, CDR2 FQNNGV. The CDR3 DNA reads TGTGCCAGCAGCTTAGAGGGACAGGGGGCACGAGGCTATGGCTACACCTTC. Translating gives CASSLEGQGARGYGYTF.

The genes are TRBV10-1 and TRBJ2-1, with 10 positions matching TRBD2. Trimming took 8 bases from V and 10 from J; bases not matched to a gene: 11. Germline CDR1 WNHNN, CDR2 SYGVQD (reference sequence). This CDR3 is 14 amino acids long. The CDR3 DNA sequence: TGCGCCAGCCGGCCGGGACTAGCGTCATCGGAGCAGTTCTTC. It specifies CASRPGLASSEQFF.

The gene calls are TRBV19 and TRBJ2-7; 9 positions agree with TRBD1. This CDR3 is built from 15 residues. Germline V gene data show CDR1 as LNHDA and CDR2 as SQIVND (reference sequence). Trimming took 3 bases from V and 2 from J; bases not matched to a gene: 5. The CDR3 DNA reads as TGTGCCAGTAGTATTTCTGGGACAGGGCCCTACGAGCAGTACTTC. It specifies CASSISGTGPYEQYF.